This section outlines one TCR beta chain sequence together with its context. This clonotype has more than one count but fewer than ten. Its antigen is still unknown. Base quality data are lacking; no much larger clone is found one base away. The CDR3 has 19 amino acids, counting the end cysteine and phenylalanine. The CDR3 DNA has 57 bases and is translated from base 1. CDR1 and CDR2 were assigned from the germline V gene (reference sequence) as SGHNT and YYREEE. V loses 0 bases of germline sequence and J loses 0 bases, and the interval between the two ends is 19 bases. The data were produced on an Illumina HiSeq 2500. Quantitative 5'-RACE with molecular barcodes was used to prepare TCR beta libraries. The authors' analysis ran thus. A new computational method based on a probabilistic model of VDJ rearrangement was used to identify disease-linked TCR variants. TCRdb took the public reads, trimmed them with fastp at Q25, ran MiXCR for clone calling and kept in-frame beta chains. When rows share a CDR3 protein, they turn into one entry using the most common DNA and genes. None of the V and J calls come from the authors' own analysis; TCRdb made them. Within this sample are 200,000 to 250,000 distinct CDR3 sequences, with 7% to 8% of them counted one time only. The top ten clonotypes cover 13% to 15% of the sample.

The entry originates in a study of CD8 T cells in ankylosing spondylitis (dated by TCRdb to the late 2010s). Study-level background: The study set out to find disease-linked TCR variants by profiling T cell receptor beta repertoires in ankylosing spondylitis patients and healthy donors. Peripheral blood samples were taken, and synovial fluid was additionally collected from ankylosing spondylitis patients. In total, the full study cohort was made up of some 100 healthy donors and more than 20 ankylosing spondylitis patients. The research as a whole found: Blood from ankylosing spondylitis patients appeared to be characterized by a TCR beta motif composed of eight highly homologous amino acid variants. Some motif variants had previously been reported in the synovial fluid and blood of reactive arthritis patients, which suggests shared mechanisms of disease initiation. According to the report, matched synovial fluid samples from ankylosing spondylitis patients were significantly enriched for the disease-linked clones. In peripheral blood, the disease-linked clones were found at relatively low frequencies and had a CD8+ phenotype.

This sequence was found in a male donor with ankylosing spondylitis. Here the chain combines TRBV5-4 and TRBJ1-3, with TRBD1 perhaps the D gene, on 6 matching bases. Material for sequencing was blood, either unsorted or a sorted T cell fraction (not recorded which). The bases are TGTGCCAGCAGCTTGGGGTACAGGGACCTATTAAGCTCTGGAAACACCATATATTTT. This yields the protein CASSLGYRDLLSSGNTIYF.